This TCR beta chain was found in a study of cytomegalovirus exposure and HLA in healthy donors. Study-level points and caveats: It was 164 TCR beta chains that were listed as cytomegalovirus-associated. Most sequenced TCRs were rare (though some public TCRs occurred in many donors). Later, an analysis found that TCR clusters from the first cohort tended to co-occur in the 90 to 150 validation repertoires.

With respect to this clone: Antigen specificity is unknown.

The CDR3 runs 14 residues. V was cut by 4 bases and J by 7 bases, with 11 bases left in between. Germline V lookup: CDR1 MNHNY, CDR2 SVGAGI (reference sequence). Measured with immunoSEQ multiplex PCR; TCRdb has only the in-frame clones, and not every one. The table includes about 120,000 clones, roughly nine tenths detected once. This sequence originates from a woman aged 18-35 years in good health and CMV-seronegative. V gene TRBV6-6 combines with J gene TRBJ1-6; D ambiguous. Sequenced sample: PBMCs. DNA for the CDR3: TGTGCCAGCAGTTTCGTCGTGAGGAATTCACCCCTCCACTTT. Its translation is CASSFVVRNSPLHF.